This T cell receptor (beta chain) was identified during a study of T cells in Graves' hyperthyroidism and ophthalmopathy. Background on the study: The authors collected peripheral blood at initial diagnosis, before any treatment. Whole-study results and caveats: A 13 V-J signature model discriminated ophthalmopathy versus stable hyperthyroidism. Most expanded thyroid clonotypes above 0.001 recurred in blood.

Using RNA transcripts as the source, TCR beta CDR3 regions were amplified. When the TCR CDR3 underwent first-round RT-PCR, the HTBI primer set was used. TCRdb used MiXCR to reprocess the multiplex PCR reads, holding one entry per CDR3 protein. Here the sample spans over 200,000 distinct CDR3 sequences, more than 14% being singletons. The PBMCs were taken from around 9.1 ml of fresh peripheral blood. The V end was cut by 6 bases, the J end by 6 bases, with 24 bases between. This CDR3 is 17 amino acids long. CDR1 is MGHRA and CDR2 is YSYEKL in the germline V gene. Worth noting for this clonotype: The antigen is unknown.

The receptor's source is a woman in her thirties or forties with Graves' hyperthyroidism that later progressed to Graves' ophthalmopathy. This chain links TRBV4-1 with TRBJ1-5; D possibly corresponds to TRBD1 (6 bases). The sample consisted of blood. The CDR3 here is CASRPGLKDRLVQPQHF. In nucleotides, the CDR3 is TGCGCCAGCAGACCCGGTTTAAAAGACAGGCTAGTTCAGCCCCAGCATTTT.